This passage covers 24 T cell receptor beta chains from one sample sequenced in a study of response to subunit inactivated influenza vaccine. TCRdb fed the RT-PCR reads into MiXCR, producing one record per CDR3 protein. The table has more than 550,000 distinct CDR3 sequences, about 11% seen once. The sample also formed part of further work on T cells expressing NK-cell markers. That paper states: Beta-chain TCR cDNA was generated via 5'RACE template switching with UMIs.

The sequences come from PBMCs from blood, collected on the day of vaccination. These receptors all stem from a man aged 50 to 59 who received an inactivated influenza vaccine.

The chain links TRBV5-1 to TRBJ1-1, with D hard to call. V was trimmed by 0 bases and J by 4 bases, leaving 10 bases between them. CDR1 and CDR2 from the germline V gene are SGHRS and YFSETQ. CDR3 length equals 14 residues. This chain's CDR3 is CASSLGAPSTEAFF. The CDR3 nucleotides read TGCGCCAGCAGCTTGGGGGCCCCTAGCACTGAAGCTTTCTTT.

The chain has TRBV12-3 or TRBV12-4 and TRBJ1-5; TRBD1 is a possible D gene (6 bases). The CDR3 covers 14 residues. Trimming took off 6 bases at V and 0 bases at J, with 9 bases between the two ends. CDR3 loop: CASRPDSSNQPQHF. CDR3 DNA: TGTGCCAGCAGGCCGGACAGTAGCAATCAGCCCCAGCATTTT.

The V gene is TRBV20-1, the J gene TRBJ2-5; weak D call: TRBD2 (5 bases). The CDR3 loop spans 14 amino acids. Looked up from germline, CDR1 is DFQATT and CDR2 is SNEGSKA (reference sequence). V was cut by 3 bases and J by 2 bases, with 13 bases left in between. This CDR3 is CSASRFGNQETQYF. CDR3 DNA: TGCAGTGCTAGTCGTTTCGGGAATCAAGAGACCCAGTACTTC.

This clonotype has just a few counts. The rearrangement joins TRBV10-3 to TRBJ1-1; 9 nucleotides match TRBD1. CDR3 length: 15 amino acids. After removal of 2 bases from V and 5 bases from J, the junction contained 6 bases not matched to a gene. The V gene's germline CDR1 is ENHRY and CDR2 SYGVKD. CDR3 DNA sequence: TGTGCCATCAGTGAGCCTGGACAGGGGAGAACTGAAGCTTTCTTT. Encoded protein: CAISEPGQGRTEAFF.

This rearrangement joins TRBV7-9 to TRBJ2-5, with 8 bases matching TRBD2. V shed 1 base and J 5 bases; nucleotides not matched to a gene: 12. CDR1 and CDR2 from the germline V gene are SEHNR and FQNEAQ (reference sequence). This CDR3 is 17 amino acids long. The CDR3 region is CASSLEPYREGRETQYF. The DNA for the CDR3 is TGTGCCAGCAGCTTAGAGCCTTACCGGGAGGGCCGGGAGACCCAGTACTTC.

This clonotype came up a few times. The V call is TRBV7-8, the J call TRBJ2-5; no clear D gene. The CDR3 consists of 14 residues. V lost 2 bases and J lost 2, with 9 bases in between. Germline-derived CDR1 and CDR2 are SGHVS and FQNEAQ. For the CDR3, the DNA is TGTGCCAGCAGCTTATCTCTCCTACAAGAGACCCAGTACTTC. It is translated as CASSLSLLQETQYF.

This clonotype showed up many times. The chain joins TRBV12-3 or TRBV12-4 to TRBJ2-7; D is unresolved. V was clipped by 6 bases and J by 2 bases, with 8 bases between them. The CDR3 length is 12 residues. The CDR3 coding sequence is TGTGCCAGCAGCCTGGTCGCCTACGAGCAGTACTTC. It yields the protein CASSLVAYEQYF.

V usage is TRBV18 and J usage is TRBJ2-7, with 8 nucleotides matching TRBD1. CDR3 length: 15 amino acids. Germline V lookup: CDR1 KGHSH, CDR2 LQKENI. The trim removed 3 bases at V and 3 bases at J, leaving 7 bases unmatched. This CDR3 is CASSPRTGRLYEQYF. The DNA of the CDR3 is TGTGCCAGCTCACCGCGGACAGGGCGGCTCTACGAGCAGTACTTC.

This clonotype was found a few times. The chain combines TRBV7-2 with TRBJ2-3, with 8 bases matching TRBD2. The V and J ends lost 2 bases and 6 bases, in that order; junction bases with no gene match: 13. This CDR3 spans 17 amino acids. In germline, CDR1 is SGHTA, CDR2 FQGNSA. CDR3 amino acids: CASSLMFVGREEDTQYF. DNA for the CDR3: TGTGCCAGCAGCTTAATGTTTGTCGGGCGGGAGGAGGATACGCAGTATTTT.

The rearrangement uses TRBV6-1 and TRBJ2-6; no clear D. The CDR3 sequence is 14 residues long. Germline values: CDR1 MNHNS, CDR2 SASEGT. V lost 6 bases, J lost 5 bases, and 11 bases lay in between. The CDR3, as DNA: TGTGCCAGCAGGGACCCCCCCAGGGCCAACGTCCTGACTTTC. Its translation is CASRDPPRANVLTF.

The chain joins TRBV10-3 to TRBJ2-3; D is ambiguous. The CDR3 has 14 residues. In germline, CDR1 is ENHRY, CDR2 SYGVKD. Trimming took off 5 bases at V and 5 bases at J, with 14 bases between the two ends. This CDR3 is CAISPQERKDTQYF. DNA of the CDR3: TGTGCCATCAGTCCCCAGGAGCGCAAAGATACGCAGTATTTT.

This clonotype was found a few times. CDR3 in DNA: TGTGCCAGCAGCGTCCCAAGCTCCTATGGCTACACCTTC. Translation gives CASSVPSSYGYTF. V gene TRBV11-2 combines with J gene TRBJ1-2; D gene uncertain. The CDR3 loop spans 13 amino acids. The V end lost 5 bases, the J end lost 4 bases, and 11 bases lay between the germline ends. Germline values: CDR1 SGHAT, CDR2 FQNNGV.

This clonotype was picked up a small number of times. The rearrangement links TRBV2 to TRBJ2-7, with D uncertain. The CDR3 has 10 residues. Germline CDR1 reads SNHLY; CDR2 reads FYNNEI. Trimming shortened V by 4 bases and J by 7 bases, and 5 bases separated the two germline ends. The CDR3 region is CASSGVEQYF. The CDR3, as DNA: TGTGCCAGCAGTGGCGTGGAGCAGTACTTC.

This clonotype was counted between two and nine times. The V call is TRBV4-3, the J call TRBJ1-3; the D gene is possibly TRBD1 (5 bases). The CDR3 spans 17 residues. The germline V gene encodes CDR1 LGHNA and CDR2 YSLEER. V was trimmed by 0 bases and J by 0 bases, leaving 12 bases between them. The CDR3 region is CASSQDVIGGSGNTIYF. Written as DNA, the CDR3 is TGCGCCAGCAGCCAAGATGTTATCGGGGGCTCTGGAAACACCATATATTTT.

This clonotype appeared many times. The chain recombines TRBV3-1 with TRBJ2-1; tentatively, D is TRBD2 (5 bases). The V gene lost 4 bases and the J gene lost 1 base, with 14 bases spanning the gap. The CDR3 runs 16 residues. Germline assignment: CDR1 LGHDT and CDR2 YNNKEL (reference sequence). CDR3 sequence (DNA): TGTGCCAGCAGCCTCCTAAGGACTGATTCCTACAATGAGCAGTTCTTC. Residues: CASSLLRTDSYNEQFF.

This clonotype was observed at least ten times. The rearrangement links TRBV4-3 to TRBJ2-3; D ambiguous. CDR1 is LGHNA and CDR2 is YSLEER in the germline V gene. Trimming took off 5 bases at V and 6 bases at J, with 15 bases between the two ends. CDR3 length: 14 amino acids. The CDR3 is CASSAEQVHDTQYF. The CDR3 coding sequence is TGCGCCAGCAGCGCCGAGCAAGTGCATGATACGCAGTATTTT.

The rearrangement joins TRBV4-3 to TRBJ2-5; D is unresolved. Germline lookup yields CDR1 LGHNA and CDR2 YSLEER. The CDR3 runs to 13 residues. V gave up 0 bases and J gave up 5 bases, with 7 bases separating them. The CDR3 protein is CASSQDSGETQYF. CDR3 nucleotide sequence: TGCGCCAGCAGCCAAGATTCAGGCGAGACCCAGTACTTC.

This clonotype was observed a handful of times. The chain has TRBV11-2 and TRBJ1-2; unclear D gene. Germline V gene sequence: CDR1 SGHAT, CDR2 FQNNGV. Deletions cut 1 base from V and 3 bases from J, with 12 bases between. This CDR3 has 15 residues. DNA for the CDR3: TGTGCCAGCAGCTTAGGTCCAGGTGGGGACTATGGCTACACCTTC. Its protein product is CASSLGPGGDYGYTF.

The V and J genes are TRBV15 and TRBJ2-7; 10 nucleotides agree with TRBD1. Per the germline V gene, CDR1 is LNHNV and CDR2 is YYDKDF (reference sequence). CDR3 length: 13 amino acids. V shed 4 bases and J 4 bases; nucleotides not matched to a gene: 1. The CDR3 nucleotides read TGTGCCACCAGCATGGACAGGGGGTACGAGCAGTACTTC. Translating it yields CATSMDRGYEQYF. Complete variable domain (other parts from reference TRBV15 and TRBJ2-7): DAMVIQNPRYQVTQFGKPVTLSCSQTLNHNVMYWYQQKSSQAPKLLFHYYDKDFNNEADTPDNFQSRRPNTSFCFLDIRSPGLGDTAMYLCATSMDRGYEQYFGPGTRLTVT.

CDR3 nucleotides: TGTGCCAGCAGTTACAGGACAACTGGAAACACCATATATTTT. Amino acids: CASSYRTTGNTIYF. The genes are TRBV6-2 or TRBV6-3 and TRBJ1-3, with a weak D call TRBD1 (5 bases). Trimming left V 2 bases short and J 2 bases short, with 7 bases between. The CDR3 runs to 14 residues. Germline loops: CDR1 MNHEY, CDR2 SVGEGT.

J is TRBJ1-6 and V is TRBV19, with D tentatively TRBD1 (5 bases). The CDR3 is 14 amino acids. V was pared by 3 bases and J by 7 bases, with 10 bases between. CDR1 is LNHDA, CDR2 SQIVND, per germline (reference sequence). This CDR3 reads CASSMVGRNSPLHF. The CDR3 coding sequence is TGTGCCAGTAGTATGGTGGGGCGGAATTCACCCCTCCACTTT.

In this sample, this clonotype turned up a few times. The chain is built from TRBV7-9 and TRBJ1-2; 8 bases map to TRBD1. The CDR3 totals 15 residues. Per germline, CDR1 SEHNR and CDR2 FQNEAQ (reference sequence). After removal of 3 bases from V and 2 bases from J, the junction contained 5 bases not matched to a gene. The CDR3 sequence: CASSLGDRINYGYTF. The CDR3 DNA follows: TGTGCCAGCAGCTTGGGGGACAGGATCAACTATGGCTACACCTTC.

This clonotype came up a few times. The J gene is TRBJ1-1, the V gene TRBV10-3; 7 bases are a match to TRBD1. The CDR3 has 15 amino acids. Unmatched junction bases numbered 8, after V lost 4 bases and J lost 3 bases. The germline gives CDR1 ENHRY, CDR2 SYGVKD. The CDR3 nucleotides are TGTGCCATCAGTGCGACTATGGGACAGTACACTGAAGCTTTCTTT. It codes for CAISATMGQYTEAFF.

This clonotype appeared a few times. V and J are TRBV18 and TRBJ2-7; 10 nucleotides line up with TRBD1. Germline V gene lookup returns CDR1 KGHSH and CDR2 LQKENI. The CDR3 length is 15 residues. J lost 1 base, V lost 5 bases, and 5 bases had no gene match. This CDR3 reads CASSVGQGISYEQYF. The CDR3 nucleotides are TGTGCCAGCTCAGTGGGACAGGGGATTTCCTACGAGCAGTACTTC.